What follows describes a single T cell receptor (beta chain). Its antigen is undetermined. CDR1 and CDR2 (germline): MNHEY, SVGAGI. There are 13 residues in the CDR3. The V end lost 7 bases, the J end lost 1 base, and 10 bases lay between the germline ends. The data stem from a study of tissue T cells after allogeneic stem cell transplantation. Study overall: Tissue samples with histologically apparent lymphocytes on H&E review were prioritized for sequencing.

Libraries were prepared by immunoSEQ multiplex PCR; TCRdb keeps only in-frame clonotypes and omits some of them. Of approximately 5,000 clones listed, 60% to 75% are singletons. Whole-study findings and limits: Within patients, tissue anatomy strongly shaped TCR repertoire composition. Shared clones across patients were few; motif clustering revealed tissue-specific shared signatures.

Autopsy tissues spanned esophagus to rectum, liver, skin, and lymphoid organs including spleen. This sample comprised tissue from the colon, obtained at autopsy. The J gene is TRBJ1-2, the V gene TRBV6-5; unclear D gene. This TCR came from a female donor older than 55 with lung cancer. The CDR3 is CASKQTFNYGYTF. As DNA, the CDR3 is TGTGCCAGCAAGCAGACTTTTAACTATGGCTACACCTTC.